This paragraph reports one T cell receptor (beta chain). Its antigen is still unknown. The data derive from a study of cytomegalovirus exposure and HLA in healthy donors. Study results and caveats: Being productive about 90% or about 30% of the time was typical of most TCR beta V segments in an earlier analysis.

The PCR was carried out with 60 Vbeta primers and 13 Jbeta primers. Assay used: immunoSEQ multiplex PCR; TCRdb lists only in-frame clones, some missing. The sample includes approximately 180,000 clones, 81% seen only once; the top ten take roughly 5%. Trimming removed 6 bases from V and 4 bases from J, with 14 bases in between. This CDR3 contains 14 residues. Looked up from germline, CDR1 is LNHDA and CDR2 is SQIVND (reference sequence). This sequence originates from a woman younger than 35 in good health and CMV-seropositive. The chain links TRBV19 to TRBJ2-3; D ambiguous. The sample was PBMCs. CDR3: CASRPLLSADTQYF. In nucleotides, the CDR3 is TGTGCCAGTAGACCCCTCTTAAGCGCAGATACGCAGTATTTT.